The 25 T cell receptor beta chains below were found in one sample sequenced in a study of CXCR3-negative and CXCR3-positive naive CD8 T cells. It was by 5' RACE with UMI labels that the TRB cDNA libraries were prepared. For each CDR3 protein, TCRdb gives one entry from its re-call of the 5' RACE reads, without DNA. The specimen's table records 100,000 to 150,000 distinct CDR3 sequences. Source material: naive CXCR3- CD8+ T cells from blood. Subset reported: CD45RO-CCR7+CD27+CD95- naive CD8+ T cells lacking CXCR3 (TNR3-). The receptor source for this set is a human donor in good health. Some clones in this sample may be carry-over from other donors' samples.

The CDR3 loop reads CSADSRRGGELFF. The V and J genes are TRBV20-1 and TRBJ2-2; TCRdb gives TRBD1 as the D gene, but with no DNA this cannot be confirmed. Germline V gene sequence: CDR1 DFQATT, CDR2 SNEGSKA (reference sequence). This CDR3 comprises 13 residues.

CDR3 residues: CASSLGTALNTEAFF. This chain links TRBV5-4 with TRBJ1-1; without DNA, the TCRdb call of TRBD1 cannot be checked. The CDR3 totals 15 residues. Germline V gene sequence: CDR1 SGHNT, CDR2 YYREEE (reference sequence).

The chain joins TRBV12-3 or TRBV12-4 to TRBJ2-6; there is no DNA to check the TCRdb D call of TRBD2. The CDR3 extends over 20 amino acids. Here the CDR3 reads CASSLGFGSSGDFGANVLTF.

This chain joins TRBV7-9 and TRBJ2-7; TCRdb proposes TRBD1, but this gene call is untestable without DNA. The CDR3 has 13 residues. The germline CDR1 and CDR2 sequences are SEHNR and FQNEAQ (reference sequence). This CDR3 is CASSLGGGTGERF.

The J gene is TRBJ1-2, the V gene TRBV5-1. The CDR3 extends over 12 amino acids. Germline lookup yields CDR1 SGHRS and CDR2 YFSETQ. CDR3 region: CASSLDRVGYTF.

The chain is built from TRBV29-1 and TRBJ1-4; without DNA, the TCRdb call of TRBD1 cannot be checked. Germline V lookup: CDR1 SQVTM, CDR2 ANQGSEA. This CDR3 comprises 13 residues. The CDR3 reads CSVGTGENEKLFF.

The V call is TRBV3-1, the J call TRBJ2-7. Germline lookup yields CDR1 LGHDT and CDR2 YNNKEL (reference sequence). The CDR3 extends over 12 amino acids. The CDR3 spells CASSQEMDEQYF.

The chain combines TRBV2 with TRBJ2-3; TCRdb proposes TRBD2, but this gene call is untestable without DNA. CDR1 SNHLY and CDR2 FYNNEI come from the germline V gene. The CDR3 length is 15 residues. Here the CDR3 reads CASSEASGIGDTQYF.

The V gene is TRBV11-3, the J gene TRBJ2-7; the TCRdb call, TRBD1, lacks DNA for checking. From germline, CDR1 is SGHNT and CDR2 YENEEA. CDR3 size: 13 residues. The CDR3 here is CASSSAGSYEQYF.

The J gene is TRBJ2-7, the V gene TRBV7-6; lacking DNA, the TRBD1 call made by TCRdb goes unchecked. CDR1 is SGHVS and CDR2 is FNYEAQ in the germline V gene. The CDR3 totals 13 residues. The CDR3 protein is CASSSAGAYEQYF.

The V gene is TRBV19, the J gene TRBJ1-1. This CDR3 is 14 amino acids long. Germline V gene sequence: CDR1 LNHDA, CDR2 SQIVND (reference sequence). CDR3 protein: CASSPGGENTEAFF.

The chain carries TRBV4-2 and TRBJ2-5; TCRdb indicates TRBD1, and absent DNA this call remains unverified. Germline-derived CDR1 and CDR2 are LGHNA and YNFKEQ. This CDR3 region has 13 residues. This CDR3 reads CASSQGGVETQYF.

The rearrangement uses TRBV4-3 and TRBJ2-7. The CDR3 has 15 amino acids. Germline V gene sequence: CDR1 LGHNA, CDR2 YSLEER. The CDR3 spells CASSQDRMDSYEQYF.

The J gene is TRBJ2-5, the V gene TRBV24-1. Germline CDR1 reads KGHDR; CDR2 reads SFDVKD. This CDR3 region has 13 residues. The CDR3 spells CAISDLAAETQYF.

This chain links TRBV7-2 with TRBJ2-5; the TCRdb D gene call, TRBD1, has no DNA to confirm it. Germline CDR1 and CDR2: SGHTA and FQGNSA. The length of the CDR3 is 13 residues. The CDR3: CASSLPPGETQYF.

The rearrangement joins TRBV9 to TRBJ2-2; the D gene TCRdb calls, TRBD1, cannot be checked with no DNA. Germline V lookup: CDR1 SGDLS, CDR2 YYNGEE. The CDR3 length is 16 residues. CDR3 sequence: CASSAPSGGETGELFF.

The genes are TRBV9 and TRBJ2-7; checking the TCRdb D call of TRBD2 is not possible without DNA. The CDR3 has 14 amino acids. CDR1 and CDR2 from the germline V gene are SGDLS and YYNGEE. CDR3 amino acids: CASSVGGTPREQYF.

This chain uses TRBV28 with TRBJ2-5; without DNA, the TCRdb call of TRBD1 cannot be checked. Germline lookup yields CDR1 MDHEN and CDR2 SYDVKM. The CDR3 is made up of 15 amino acids. The CDR3 is CASSSQDRKQETQYF.

The J gene is TRBJ2-1, the V gene TRBV10-3. The length of the CDR3 is 13 residues. The germline V gene has CDR1 ENHRY and CDR2 SYGVKD. This chain's CDR3 is CAISDNLPNEQFF.

The rearrangement links TRBV7-9 to TRBJ2-4. The CDR3 spans 12 residues. Germline CDR1 SEHNR, CDR2 FQNEAQ (reference sequence). CDR3 residues: CASSPNMGIQYF. The entire variable domain, with the rest obtained from reference TRBV7-9 and TRBJ2-4, is as follows: DTGVSQNPRHKITKRGQNVTFRCDPISEHNRLYWYRQTLGQGPEFLTYFQNEAQLEKSRLLSDRFSAERPKGSFSTLEIQRTEQGDSAMYLCASSPNMGIQYFGAGTRLSVL.

The chain uses TRBV29-1 and TRBJ1-2; TCRdb outputs TRBD1, but without DNA this stays unchecked. This CDR3 region has 12 residues. The germline V gene encodes CDR1 SQVTM and CDR2 ANQGSEA. This CDR3 reads CSDQGASNGYTF. Full variable domain (missing parts from reference TRBV29-1 and TRBJ1-2): SAVISQKPSRDICQRGTSLTIQCQVDSQVTMMFWYRQQPGQSLTLIATANQGSEATYESGFVIDKFPISRPNLTFSTLTVSNMSPEDSSIYLCSDQGASNGYTFGSGTRLTVV.

The gene calls are TRBV12-3 or TRBV12-4 and TRBJ2-1; the D call of TRBD2 rests on TCRdb alone, since no DNA is present to check it. The CDR3 consists of 16 residues. The CDR3 loop reads CASSLSAARTYNEQFF.

The chain uses TRBV11-3 and TRBJ2-5; TCRdb lists TRBD1, though no DNA is available to test this call. Germline V gives CDR1 SGHNT, CDR2 YENEEA. This CDR3 contains 13 residues. The CDR3 sequence is CASSHPSSETQYF.

The gene calls are TRBV6-4 and TRBJ2-1; absent DNA, TCRdb's TRBD1 call cannot be checked. The V gene's germline CDR1 is MRHNA and CDR2 SNTAGT. CDR3 length: 15 amino acids. CDR3 amino acids: CASSLLPGSPNEQFF.

This chain links TRBV30 with TRBJ1-1; TCRdb proposes TRBD1, but this gene call is untestable without DNA. The CDR3 contains 18 residues. Germline CDR1 GTSNPN, CDR2 SVGIG (reference sequence). The CDR3 sequence: CAWSLPGTGGTLGTEAFF. Combining the CDR3 with reference TRBV30 and TRBJ1-1 gives the whole variable domain SQTIHQWPATLVQPVGSPLSLECTVEGTSNPNLYWYRQAAGRGLQLLFYSVGIGQISSEVPQNLSASRPQDRQFILSSKKLLLSDSGFYLCAWSLPGTGGTLGTEAFFGQGTRLTVV.